Listed here is a single T cell receptor (beta chain). The sort gate was single viable CD3+CD4+CD8-CD45RO+ cells for memory CD4+ T cells. Method: immunoSEQ multiplex PCR; TCRdb's copy keeps in-frame clones and lacks some. The profile shows over 55,000 clones, less than 80% of them singletons. From germline, CDR1 is PRHDT and CDR2 FYEKMQ (reference sequence). V was pared by 5 bases and J by 8 bases, with 15 bases between. The CDR3 extends over 14 amino acids. The data are from a study of memory CD4+ T cells and cytomegalovirus serostatus. As for the study in general: Healthy Belgian adult donors included fewer than 10 CMV-positive and about two dozen CMV-negative people.

The chain has TRBV13 and TRBJ1-4; TRBD1 is a possible D gene (6 bases). This clonotype originated in an adult in good health and CMV-seronegative. Sequences were obtained from memory CD4+ T cells from blood. In DNA form, the CDR3 reads TGTGCCAGCAGCCTAGACAGGATGCAGGAAAAACTGTTTTTT. Its protein product is CASSLDRMQEKLFF.